The 9 T cell receptor beta chains below were found in one sample sequenced in a study of identifying expanded T cells in peripheral blood. Sequencing was performed with immunoSEQ multiplex PCR; in TCRdb, only in-frame clones are kept and a portion is missing. The data contain more than 65,000 clones, about 88% of them singletons. The sample comprised blood. Receptors were obtained from a person aged 18 to 70 in good health.

This chain uses TRBV20-1 with TRBJ2-7, with no clear D. Germline V gene lookup returns CDR1 DFQATT and CDR2 SNEGSKA (reference sequence). Trimming stripped 3 bases from V and 11 bases from J, with 11 bases between. The CDR3 runs 10 residues. As DNA, the CDR3 is TGCAGTGCTAGTGGTCTGGTGGAGTACTTC. Translating gives CSASGLVEYF.

The chain links TRBV25-1 to TRBJ2-3; no clear D gene. V was pared by 2 bases and J by 2 bases, with 20 bases between. From germline, CDR1 is MGHDK and CDR2 SYGVNS. CDR3 length: 18 amino acids. The CDR3 region has the DNA TGTGCCAGCAGTGAACGATCAACAGCCTTGGGAAACACAGATACGCAGTATTTT. Translating gives CASSERSTALGNTDTQYF.

This chain connects TRBV6-1 to TRBJ2-3; 11 bases line up with TRBD2. Germline CDR1 MNHNS, CDR2 SASEGT. V was pared by 1 base and J by 1 base, with 13 bases of the junction left unmatched. This CDR3 is 20 amino acids long. The CDR3 sequence: CASSEERVAGGHAGTDTQYF. DNA for the CDR3: TGTGCCAGCAGTGAAGAGAGGGTAGCGGGGGGGCATGCAGGCACAGATACGCAGTATTTT.

CDR3 sequence (DNA): TGTGCCAGCAGCCAAACCTGGGACTCCTACTACGAGCAGTACTTC. This gives the protein CASSQTWDSYYEQYF. J is TRBJ2-7 and V is TRBV7-2; tentatively, D is TRBD2 (6 bases). CDR1 is SGHTA and CDR2 is FQGNSA in the germline V gene. Between the trimmed V and J ends, which lost 5 bases and 3 bases, there was a span of 17 bases. The CDR3 runs 15 residues.

V gene TRBV9 combines with J gene TRBJ2-3; 8 nucleotides agree with TRBD2. This CDR3 spans 16 amino acids. Trimming took 2 bases from V and 5 from J; bases not matched to a gene: 10. Germline lookup yields CDR1 SGDLS and CDR2 YYNGEE. The CDR3 protein is CASSVGSGIGGDTQYF. The CDR3 region has the DNA TGTGCCAGCAGCGTCGGTAGCGGGATTGGCGGAGATACGCAGTATTTT.

In nucleotides, the CDR3 is TGTGCTAGTGTCCCGGGACAGGGCAACACCGGGGAGCTGTTTTTT. Encoded protein: CASVPGQGNTGELFF. This chain uses TRBV12-5 with TRBJ2-2, with TRBD1 identical over 9 bases. V was clipped by 7 bases and J by 2 bases; unmatched bases: 5. The CDR3 loop spans 15 amino acids. Germline loops: CDR1 LGHNT, CDR2 FRNRAP.

This clone was counted a few times. The V and J genes are TRBV7-9 and TRBJ2-5, with D hard to call. Between the trimmed V and J ends, which lost 5 bases and 0 bases, there was a span of 19 bases. The CDR3 runs to 17 residues. Germline CDR1 is SEHNR and CDR2 is FQNEAQ (reference sequence). The CDR3, as DNA: TGTGCCAGCAGCCGGACCAGTGGGCACTTGTACCAAGAGACCCAGTACTTC. It is translated as CASSRTSGHLYQETQYF.

The CDR3 bases are TGTGCCAGCAGCGTGAGTCAGAGCTCTGGAAACACCATATATTTT. Translating it yields CASSVSQSSGNTIYF. The chain has TRBV9 and TRBJ1-3; D call uncertain. V was shortened by 2 bases and J by 0 bases, with 9 bases between the two germline ends. Germline-derived CDR1 and CDR2 are SGDLS and YYNGEE. The CDR3 sequence is 15 residues long. The variable domain in full, with the rest retrieved from reference TRBV9 and TRBJ1-3, is DSGVTQTPKHLITATGQRVTLRCSPRSGDLSVYWYQQSLDQGLQFLIQYYNGEERAKGNILERFSAQQFPDLHSELNLSSLELGDSALYFCASSVSQSSGNTIYFGEGSWLTVV.

Written as DNA, the CDR3 is TGTGCCAGCACCCACTTCTCTGGAAACACCATATATTTT. Protein product: CASTHFSGNTIYF. The chain carries TRBV7-9 and TRBJ1-3; unclear D gene. Trimming removed 7 bases at V and 0 bases at J, with 7 bases between. The V gene's germline CDR1 is SEHNR and CDR2 FQNEAQ (reference sequence). The CDR3 is made up of 13 amino acids.